This T cell receptor (beta chain) was sequenced in a study of blood T cells in healthy people across ages. The study's findings and limits: Both naive CD4+ cell counts and diversity were greater in long-lived donors than in aged donors.

A word on this clonotype: Antigen specificity is unknown.

The authors ran a second PCR of 7 to 11 cycles using a sample-barcoded 5' primer and a J-beta primer mix. TCRdb independently ran MiXCR on the 5' RACE reads; one entry per CDR3 protein. The table records over 700,000 distinct CDR3 sequences, 53% of them present only once. Germline lookup yields CDR1 MGHDK and CDR2 SYGVNS. V shed 4 bases, J shed 7 bases, and the junction held 11 bases outside the gene matches. This CDR3 contains 16 residues. The source of this sequence is a man aged 80 or over in good health. The chain links TRBV25-1 to TRBJ2-2; 8 positions match TRBD1. The source material was blood. The DNA for the CDR3 is TGTGCCAGCAGTGCGACCCAGGGGGCAAGCAGCGGGGAGCTGTTTTTT. This codes for CASSATQGASSGELFF.